This TCR beta chain was obtained from a study of cytomegalovirus exposure and HLA in healthy donors. It was with 60 Vbeta and 13 Jbeta primers that the PCR ran. The assay was immunoSEQ multiplex PCR, and TCRdb's table has in-frame clones only and misses some. The sample shows more than 80,000 clones, over 70% of them seen only once. With regard to this clone: Antigen specificity is unknown.

The CDR3 is made up of 14 amino acids. J was trimmed by 4 bases and V by 7 bases; bases with no gene match: 7. Germline CDR1 reads MRHNA; CDR2 reads SNTAGT. Study-wide points: Some V segments could not be told apart, so they were left out, TRBV6-2 and TRBV6-3 among them. Earlier results showed most TCR beta V segments being productive about 87% or about 30% of the time.

The source material was PBMCs. The TCR originated in a girl aged 2 to 9 in good health and CMV-seropositive. V gene TRBV6-4 combines with J gene TRBJ2-3, with TRBD2 identical over 8 bases. The CDR3 reads CASKNGREADTQYF. For the CDR3, the DNA is TGTGCCAGCAAAAACGGGCGGGAGGCAGATACGCAGTATTTT.